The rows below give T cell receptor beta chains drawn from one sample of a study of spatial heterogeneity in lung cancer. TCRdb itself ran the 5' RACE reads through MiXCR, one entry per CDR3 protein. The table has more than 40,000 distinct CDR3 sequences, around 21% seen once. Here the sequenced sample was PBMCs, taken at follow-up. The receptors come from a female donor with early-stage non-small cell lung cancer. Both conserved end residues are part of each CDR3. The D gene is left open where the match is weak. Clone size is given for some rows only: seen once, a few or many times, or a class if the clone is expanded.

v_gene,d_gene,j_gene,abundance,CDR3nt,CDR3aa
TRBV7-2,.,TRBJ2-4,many,TGTGCCAGCAGCTCAAGGCTCGGCGCAGGCAAAAACATTCAGTACTTC,CASSSRLGAGKNIQYF
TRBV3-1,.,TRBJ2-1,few,TGTGCCAGCAGCCAGAACGCGAGGTACAATGAGCAGTTCTTC,CASSQNARYNEQFF
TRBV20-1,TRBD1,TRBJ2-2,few,TGCAGTGCTTCCACAGGGGGGACCGGGGAGCTGTTTTTT,CSASTGGTGELFF
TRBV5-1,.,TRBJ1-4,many,TGCGCCAGCAGCTGGTCCGACAGCTCTGAAAAACTGTTTTTT,CASSWSDSSEKLFF
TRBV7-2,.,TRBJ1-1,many,TGTGCCAGCAGCTTAGTCACCTTGAACACTGAAGCTTTCTTT,CASSLVTLNTEAFF
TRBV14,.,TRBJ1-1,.,TGTGCCAGCAGCCCGGGGGGTTGGAACACTGAAGCTTTCTTT,CASSPGGWNTEAFF
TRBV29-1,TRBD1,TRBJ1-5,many,TGCAGCGCCCTCTGGACAGGGAGGGTAAGCAATCAGCCCCAGCATTTT,CSALWTGRVSNQPQHF
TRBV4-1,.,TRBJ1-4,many,TGCGCCAGCAGCCTGACCCCCCTTCCCGGACGGCTTAATGAAAAACTGTTTTTT,CASSLTPLPGRLNEKLFF
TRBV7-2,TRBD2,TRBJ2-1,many,TGTGCCAGCAGCTTTACTAGCGGGAGGAGCGAGCAGTTCTTC,CASSFTSGRSEQFF
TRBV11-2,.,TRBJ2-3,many,TGTGCCAGCAGCCCCATGACTCGTTCAGATACGCAGTATTTT,CASSPMTRSDTQYF
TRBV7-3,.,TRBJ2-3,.,TGTGCCAGCACCATAGCGCCCTCAGATACGCAGTATTTT,CASTIAPSDTQYF